Following are 28 T cell receptor beta chains from one sample sequenced in a study of blood T cell repertoires in COVID-19. Method: immunoSEQ multiplex PCR; TCRdb's copy keeps in-frame clones and lacks some. The sample contains 150,000 to 200,000 clones, approximately 80% of which appear only once. The sample taken for sequencing was peripheral blood. These receptors all come from a man in his sixties with acute or convalescent COVID-19.

J is TRBJ2-1 and V is TRBV19; TRBD1 agrees at 7 bases. The CDR3 length is 13 residues. CDR1 and CDR2 from the germline V gene are LNHDA and SQIVND (reference sequence). Trimming took 7 bases from V and 0 from J; bases not matched to a gene: 0. CDR3 region: CASTGGSYNEQFF. CDR3 DNA: TGTGCCAGTACAGGGGGCTCCTACAATGAGCAGTTCTTC.

The rearrangement links TRBV5-1 to TRBJ1-1; TRBD1 is a possible D gene (6 bases). CDR3 length: 13 residues. Germline CDR1 reads SGHRS; CDR2 reads YFSETQ. V shed 5 bases and J shed 1 base, with 9 bases lying between them. The CDR3 reads CASSQTGNTEAFF. In nucleotides, the CDR3 is TGCGCCAGCAGTCAGACAGGGAACACTGAAGCTTTCTTT.

The rearrangement uses TRBV19 and TRBJ2-7; 9 nucleotides match TRBD1. The CDR3 has 15 amino acids. V lost 2 bases and J lost 3; bases outside the gene matches: 5. Germline V gene data show CDR1 as LNHDA and CDR2 as SQIVND (reference sequence). The CDR3 region has the DNA TGTGCCAGTAGTATATACACAGGGGGCCTCTACGAGCAGTACTTC. This codes for CASSIYTGGLYEQYF. Complete variable domain (other parts from reference TRBV19 and TRBJ2-7): DGGITQSPKYLFRKEGQNVTLSCEQNLNHDAMYWYRQDPGQGLRLIYYSQIVNDFQKGDIAEGYSVSREKKESFPLTVTSAQKNPTAFYLCASSIYTGGLYEQYFGPGTRLTVT.

V is TRBV29-1 and J is TRBJ1-3, with D uncertain. The CDR3 totals 14 residues. Trimming shortened V by 5 bases and J by 0 bases, and 11 bases separated the two germline ends. The germline CDR1 and CDR2 sequences are SQVTM and ANQGSEA. CDR3 nucleotide sequence: TGCAGCGTTCGACAACAGAACTCTGGAAACACCATATATTTT. It encodes CSVRQQNSGNTIYF. Complete variable domain (other parts from reference TRBV29-1 and TRBJ1-3): SAVISQKPSRDICQRGTSLTIQCQVDSQVTMMFWYRQQPGQSLTLIATANQGSEATYESGFVIDKFPISRPNLTFSTLTVSNMSPEDSSIYLCSVRQQNSGNTIYFGEGSWLTVV.

This chain connects TRBV5-1 to TRBJ1-1; D is ambiguous. This CDR3 spans 14 amino acids. V was clipped by 0 bases and J by 2 bases, with 8 bases between them. CDR1 is SGHRS, CDR2 YFSETQ, per germline. The CDR3 region is CASSLEPGNTEAFF. Here the CDR3 DNA reads TGCGCCAGCAGCTTGGAACCAGGAAACACTGAAGCTTTCTTT.

The chain couples TRBV7-9 to TRBJ2-1; 9 nucleotides line up with TRBD1. Germline CDR1 SEHNR, CDR2 FQNEAQ (reference sequence). CDR3 length: 14 amino acids. V shed 5 bases, J shed 4 bases, and the junction held 3 bases outside the gene matches. The CDR3 region is CASSLGTGYNEQFF. DNA of the CDR3: TGTGCCAGCAGCCTCGGGACAGGGTACAATGAGCAGTTCTTC.

The V and J genes are TRBV19 and TRBJ2-2, with D perhaps matching TRBD1 (5 bases). The V end was cut by 3 bases, the J end by 6 bases, with 14 bases between. Looked up from germline, CDR1 is LNHDA and CDR2 is SQIVND (reference sequence). The CDR3 covers 15 residues. The CDR3 DNA sequence: TGTGCCAGTAGTATGCAGGGTATAGTCCCCGGGGAGCTGTTTTTT. Its protein is CASSMQGIVPGELFF.

The chain couples TRBV5-5 to TRBJ2-7; no firm D call. In germline, CDR1 is SGHKS, CDR2 YYEKEE (reference sequence). V shed 0 bases and J shed 2 bases, with 12 bases lying between them. CDR3 length equals 15 residues. The CDR3 loop is CASSLGPQLPYEQYF. The CDR3 DNA is TGTGCCAGCAGCTTGGGGCCTCAACTACCCTACGAGCAGTACTTC.

The rearrangement joins TRBV10-3 to TRBJ2-1, with D perhaps matching TRBD1 (6 bases). Per germline, CDR1 ENHRY and CDR2 SYGVKD. V lost 6 bases, J lost 7 bases, and 10 bases lay in between. This CDR3 spans 12 amino acids. CDR3 region: CAIREQGNEQFF. CDR3 nucleotides: TGTGCCATCAGGGAGCAGGGGAATGAGCAGTTCTTC.

The rearrangement joins TRBV7-9 to TRBJ2-6, with 9 bases identical to TRBD1. This CDR3 contains 18 residues. Germline V CDR1 and CDR2: SEHNR, FQNEAQ (reference sequence). V lost 5 bases to trimming and J lost 0 bases; unmatched junction nucleotides: 8. The CDR3 DNA is TGTGCCAGCAGCGCCCGGGACAGGGAACACTCTGGGGCCAACGTCCTGACTTTC. It encodes CASSARDREHSGANVLTF.

This clone was seen only once. This chain connects TRBV9 to TRBJ2-3, with D possibly TRBD1 on 6 matching bases. Germline V gene sequence: CDR1 SGDLS, CDR2 YYNGEE. The CDR3 runs 17 residues. V was pared by 3 bases and J by 1 base, with 18 bases between. CDR3: CASSAEVGAFGTDTQYF. The CDR3, as DNA: TGTGCCAGCAGCGCAGAGGTGGGGGCCTTCGGCACAGATACGCAGTATTTT.

CDR3 amino acids: CASSYSAGTNTGELFF. The CDR3 region has the DNA TGTGCCAGCAGTTACTCTGCAGGAACGAACACCGGGGAGCTGTTTTTT. The chain recombines TRBV6-5 with TRBJ2-2; unclear D gene. CDR1 is MNHEY, CDR2 SVGAGI, per germline. Trimming took off 0 bases at V and 0 bases at J, with 8 bases between the two ends. The CDR3 is made up of 16 amino acids.

The chain uses TRBV9 and TRBJ1-2, with no clear D. CDR1 is SGDLS and CDR2 is YYNGEE in the germline V gene. The CDR3 runs to 15 residues. The ends were cut back, 0 bases at V and 0 bases at J, with 9 bases in the middle. The CDR3 DNA follows: TGTGCCAGCAGCGTAGAAGCGATAGCTAACTATGGCTACACCTTC. It encodes CASSVEAIANYGYTF.

The gene calls are TRBV6-5 and TRBJ2-3, with D unresolved. Trimming removed 5 bases at V and 1 base at J, with 4 bases between. This CDR3 spans 12 amino acids. Germline loops: CDR1 MNHEY, CDR2 SVGAGI. DNA of the CDR3: TGTGCCAGCAGTCCCGGCACAGATACGCAGTATTTT. Its translation is CASSPGTDTQYF.

The V call is TRBV5-1, the J call TRBJ2-7, with 7 nucleotides matching TRBD1. The CDR3 totals 14 residues. Trimming took 2 bases from V and 3 from J; bases not matched to a gene: 5. Germline V CDR1 and CDR2: SGHRS, YFSETQ. DNA for the CDR3: TGCGCCAGCAGCTTTGGTCAGGGGGACTACGAGCAGTACTTC. Translation: CASSFGQGDYEQYF.

The chain couples TRBV30 to TRBJ1-2; D is possibly TRBD1 (6 bases). Germline assignment: CDR1 GTSNPN and CDR2 SVGIG (reference sequence). V lost 5 bases to trimming and J lost 7 bases, with 17 bases between them. The CDR3 has 13 residues. The CDR3 DNA follows: TGTGCCTGGGGAGGGGCACAGGGTGGTGGCTACACCTTC. It translates to CAWGGAQGGGYTF.

The chain has TRBV4-2 and TRBJ1-2; D not certain. The V end lost 0 bases, the J end lost 2 bases, and 10 bases lay between the germline ends. The V gene's germline CDR1 is LGHNA and CDR2 YNFKEQ. The CDR3 contains 15 residues. This CDR3 reads CASSQDDQSNYGYTF. The DNA of the CDR3 is TGTGCCAGCAGCCAAGATGATCAGTCGAACTATGGCTACACCTTC.

J is TRBJ2-3 and V is TRBV7-8, with TRBD1 matching 11 bases. The CDR3 runs 17 residues. Germline trimming cut 2 bases from V and 1 base from J; bases unmatched to any gene: 5. Germline CDR1 is SGHVS and CDR2 is FQNEAQ. DNA for the CDR3: TGTGCCAGCAGCTTAAGTCGGGGACAGGGGGGCACAGATACGCAGTATTTT. Translated: CASSLSRGQGGTDTQYF.

The DNA for the CDR3 is TGCAGCGTTGAAGGGCGTGACTATGGAGATACGCAGTATTTT. It is translated as CSVEGRDYGDTQYF. The chain recombines TRBV29-1 with TRBJ2-3; TRBD2 might be the D (5 bases). In germline, CDR1 is SQVTM, CDR2 ANQGSEA. The CDR3 sequence is 14 residues long. V was shortened by 1 base and J by 5 bases, with 13 bases between the two germline ends.

This chain joins TRBV18 and TRBJ1-3, with 8 bases that match TRBD1. V lost 5 bases to trimming and J lost 4 bases; unmatched junction nucleotides: 7. Germline V gene data show CDR1 as KGHSH and CDR2 as LQKENI. The CDR3 contains 15 residues. DNA for the CDR3: TGTGCCAGCTCAGAAATCAGGGGGCTCGGAAACACCATATATTTT. This codes for CASSEIRGLGNTIYF.

V and J are TRBV12-3 or TRBV12-4 and TRBJ1-2, with 7 positions matching TRBD1. CDR3 size: 12 residues. J lost 5 bases, V lost 6 bases, and 3 bases had no gene match. As DNA, the CDR3 is TGTGCCAGCAGCCCAGGGGGGTATGGCTACACCTTC. The encoded protein is CASSPGGYGYTF.

The chain combines TRBV4-1 with TRBJ2-5; D is uncertain. The CDR3 spans 14 residues. Germline loops: CDR1 MGHRA, CDR2 YSYEKL. Trimming took off 0 bases at V and 0 bases at J, with 5 bases between the two ends. The chain's CDR3 is CASSQDHYQETQYF. The CDR3 DNA sequence: TGCGCCAGCAGCCAAGATCATTACCAAGAGACCCAGTACTTC.

The chain uses TRBV5-4 and TRBJ1-2; TRBD1 matches at 7 bases. The junction had 6 bases not matched to a gene; V was cut back by 4 bases and J by 9 bases. The germline V gene has CDR1 SGHNT and CDR2 YYREEE (reference sequence). CDR3 length: 12 amino acids. CDR3 bases: TGTGCCAGCAGCCTCAAGACAGGGCGCTACACCTTC. This translates into CASSLKTGRYTF.

In its sample, this clone was seen once. The chain joins TRBV24-1 to TRBJ1-5, with unresolved D. CDR1 KGHDR and CDR2 SFDVKD come from the germline V gene. Trimming took off 5 bases at V and 3 bases at J, with 4 bases between the two ends. The CDR3 consists of 12 residues. As DNA, the CDR3 is TGTGCCACCAGTGGGCCCAATCAGCCCCAGCATTTT. It encodes CATSGPNQPQHF.

This clone has ten or more counts. The gene calls are TRBV9 and TRBJ2-3; D remains ambiguous. Germline CDR1 and CDR2: SGDLS and YYNGEE. V lost 4 bases and J 6 bases, leaving 12 bases between the germline ends. There are 13 residues in the CDR3. The CDR3, as DNA: TGTGCCAGCAGCCCCGAGGCCTCGGATACGCAGTATTTT. The encoded protein is CASSPEASDTQYF.

The V call is TRBV5-1, the J call TRBJ1-3; D might be TRBD1 (5 bases). The CDR3 covers 14 residues. Germline assignment: CDR1 SGHRS and CDR2 YFSETQ. V was trimmed by 1 base and J by 3 bases, leaving 8 bases between them. The CDR3 here is CASSLSGYGNTIYF. The CDR3 nucleotides are TGCGCCAGCAGCTTGTCAGGGTATGGAAACACCATATATTTT.

This chain connects TRBV7-3 to TRBJ2-1; 15 positions agree with TRBD2. The CDR3 runs to 18 residues. Germline trimming cut 2 bases from V and 7 bases from J; bases unmatched to any gene: 9. Looked up from germline, CDR1 is SGHTA and CDR2 is FQGTGA. The CDR3 here is CASSLRPGLAGGGNEQFF. As DNA, the CDR3 is TGTGCCAGCAGCTTACGTCCGGGACTAGCGGGGGGCGGGAATGAGCAGTTCTTC.

The V call is TRBV3-1 (or the pseudogene TRBV3-2), the J call TRBJ1-1; a weak D match, TRBD1 (6 bases). Germline loops: CDR1 LGHDT, CDR2 YNNKEL (reference sequence). The CDR3 contains 14 residues. The germline V and J ends were trimmed by 1 base and 1 base, with 7 bases remaining between them. CDR3 amino acids: CASSQVRGNTEAFF. In nucleotides, the CDR3 is TGTGCCAGCAGCCAAGTCAGGGGGAACACTGAAGCTTTCTTT.